What follows are 17 T cell receptor beta chains derived from one specimen sequenced in a study of T-cell memory formation after mild COVID-19 (dated by TCRdb to the early 2020s). Library preparation employed 5' RACE. TCRdb records Illumina NovaSeq 6000 as the sequencer. The public reads were reprocessed in TCRdb via fastp at Q25 and MiXCR, keeping in-frame beta chains. Every distinct CDR3 protein forms one entry, paired with its most common genes and DNA. In all, the sample holds some 57,000 distinct CDR3 sequences, and 9% to 15% of those were seen once. In total, the top ten clones hold 20% to 25% of the sample. Sequenced material: PBMCs or a T cell subset sorted from them (not recorded which). The receptors come from a man younger than 30 who had mild COVID-19 (a few samples of this study predate the infection). The sample titles of this study are shuffled in the database, so cell type and time point are left out; the donor was told from shared clones.

The CDR3 nucleotides read TGCAGTGCTAGCCTAGCTGGCTACACCTTC. Translation gives CSASLAGYTF. The chain couples TRBV20-1 to TRBJ1-2; no reliable D call. Per germline, CDR1 DFQATT and CDR2 SNEGSKA (reference sequence). This CDR3 contains 10 residues. V was clipped by 3 bases and J by 7 bases, with 6 bases between them.

The rearrangement links TRBV2 to TRBJ2-3; D ambiguous. The V gene lost 0 bases and the J gene lost 8 bases, with 6 bases spanning the gap. The CDR3 loop spans 12 amino acids. The germline V gene encodes CDR1 SNHLY and CDR2 FYNNEI. The CDR3 sequence is CASSEAPATQYF. CDR3 in DNA: TGTGCCAGCAGTGAAGCCCCCGCTACGCAGTATTTT.

This clonotype was picked up many times. CDR3 nucleotides: TGTGCCAGCAGCTTTATAGGGGGGGCGAGATTCACAGATACGCAGTATTTT. It codes for CASSFIGGARFTDTQYF. This chain connects TRBV7-2 to TRBJ2-3, with a weak D call TRBD2 (7 bases). CDR1 SGHTA and CDR2 FQGNSA come from the germline V gene. CDR3 length equals 17 residues. With 3 bases removed from V and 2 bases from J, the gap between germline ends came to 18 bases.

This clonotype was seen repeatedly, ten times or more. The V gene is TRBV5-1, the J gene TRBJ2-3; either TRBD1 or TRBD2 may supply D (5 bases each). V was cut by 4 bases and J by 4 bases, with 7 bases left in between. This CDR3 is built from 12 residues. Germline values: CDR1 SGHRS, CDR2 YFSETQ. This chain's CDR3 is CASSPGPDTQYF. CDR3 nucleotide sequence: TGCGCCAGCAGCCCGGGGCCAGATACGCAGTATTTT. The entire variable domain, with the rest obtained from reference TRBV5-1 and TRBJ2-3, is as follows: KAGVTQTPRYLIKTRGQQVTLSCSPISGHRSVSWYQQTPGQGLQFLFEYFSETQRNKGNFPGRFSGRQFSNSRSEMNVSTLELGDSALYLCASSPGPDTQYFGPGTRLTVL.

This clonotype was detected many times. The rearrangement links TRBV12-3 or TRBV12-4 to TRBJ2-5; 9 bases agree with TRBD2. This CDR3 has 13 residues. Losses at the gene ends were 7 bases for V and 5 bases for J; bases not matched to a gene: 5. The chain's CDR3 is CASNRLAGETQYF. CDR3 in DNA: TGTGCCAGCAACCGGCTAGCGGGGGAGACCCAGTACTTC.

V is TRBV4-1 and J is TRBJ2-7; TRBD1 matches 9 bases. This CDR3 region has 16 residues. V shed 3 bases and J 6 bases; nucleotides not matched to a gene: 12. Germline loops: CDR1 MGHRA, CDR2 YSYEKL. In DNA form, the CDR3 reads TGCGCCAGCAGCCAGCGTCCGGGACAGGGAGATACCGAGCAGTACTTC. This encodes CASSQRPGQGDTEQYF.

This clonotype was observed many times. The CDR3 DNA reads as TGCAGTGCTAGAGAATCGGGAACAGATACGCAGTATTTT. The encoded protein is CSARESGTDTQYF. The rearrangement links TRBV20-1 to TRBJ2-3; possible D gene TRBD2, 5 bases. The ends were cut back, 0 bases at V and 3 bases at J, with 7 bases in the middle. Per germline, CDR1 DFQATT and CDR2 SNEGSKA (reference sequence). CDR3 length: 13 amino acids.

The genes are TRBV5-1 and TRBJ2-3, with unresolved D. The germline V gene encodes CDR1 SGHRS and CDR2 YFSETQ. This CDR3 spans 12 amino acids. Trimming took off 2 bases at V and 6 bases at J, with 7 bases between the two ends. CDR3 loop: CASSFLLDTQYF. CDR3 DNA sequence: TGCGCCAGCAGCTTTTTATTGGATACGCAGTATTTT.

This clonotype showed up many times. The CDR3 coding sequence is TGCAGTGCTCCGCGGGGGGCCAGGCAAGAGACCCAGTACTTC. Translation gives CSAPRGARQETQYF. The chain has TRBV20-1 and TRBJ2-5; 8 positions agree with TRBD2. CDR1 is DFQATT, CDR2 SNEGSKA, per germline (reference sequence). CDR3 length: 14 amino acids. Trimming cost V 5 bases and J 2 bases; bases outside gene matches: 7.

This clonotype was counted between two and nine times. The chain carries TRBV20-1 and TRBJ1-4; the match to TRBD1 covers 9 bases. This CDR3 has 12 residues. Germline V CDR1 and CDR2: DFQATT, SNEGSKA (reference sequence). V lost 5 bases to trimming and J lost 6 bases; unmatched junction nucleotides: 1. This CDR3 reads CSARQGDEKLFF. CDR3 bases: TGCAGTGCTCGACAGGGGGATGAAAAACTGTTTTTT.

In its sample, this clonotype was seen a few times. The V and J genes are TRBV29-1 and TRBJ1-1; TRBD1 matches 7 bases. Germline CDR1 is SQVTM and CDR2 is ANQGSEA. The CDR3 is 12 residues long. The V segment lost 5 bases and the J segment 3 bases; nucleotides outside the gene matches: 3. The CDR3 bases are TGCAGCGTTCGACAGGGAGACACTGAAGCTTTCTTT. Its translation: CSVRQGDTEAFF.

A few counts support this clonotype. The chain carries TRBV3-1 and TRBJ2-7; 14 bases line up with TRBD2. V lost 4 bases and J lost 6; bases outside the gene matches: 5. Germline V gives CDR1 LGHDT, CDR2 YNNKEL (reference sequence). CDR3 length equals 15 residues. This chain's CDR3 is CASSPIGLAGGEQYF. CDR3 bases: TGTGCCAGCAGCCCGATCGGACTAGCGGGGGGCGAGCAGTACTTC.

This clonotype was observed many times. CDR3 sequence (DNA): TGTGCCAGCAGCACTAGCGGGGGGCAAGAGACCCAGTACTTC. This codes for CASSTSGGQETQYF. The rearrangement uses TRBV3-1 and TRBJ2-5; 12 bases agree with TRBD2. The CDR3 spans 14 residues. Germline lookup yields CDR1 LGHDT and CDR2 YNNKEL (reference sequence). V was pared by 5 bases and J by 2 bases, with 0 bases of the junction left unmatched.

This clonotype was detected a few times. V usage is TRBV5-1 and J usage is TRBJ2-7; 8 bases agree with TRBD2. The ends lost 4 bases at V and 5 bases at J; junction bases unmatched: 8. There are 14 residues in the CDR3. The germline gives CDR1 SGHRS, CDR2 YFSETQ. In DNA form, the CDR3 reads TGCGCCAGCAGCCGGCCGGGACTAGGGGACGAGCAGTACTTC. Translating it yields CASSRPGLGDEQYF. Variable domain in full (rest from reference TRBV5-1 and TRBJ2-7): KAGVTQTPRYLIKTRGQQVTLSCSPISGHRSVSWYQQTPGQGLQFLFEYFSETQRNKGNFPGRFSGRQFSNSRSEMNVSTLELGDSALYLCASSRPGLGDEQYFGPGTRLTVT.

The chain uses TRBV7-8 and TRBJ2-7; 10 nucleotides agree with TRBD1. The CDR3 spans 15 residues. Unmatched junction bases numbered 11, after V lost 5 bases and J lost 7 bases. Per the germline V gene, CDR1 is SGHVS and CDR2 is FQNEAQ. This CDR3 is CASSLGTGAGDEQYF. DNA for the CDR3: TGTGCCAGCAGCCTAGGGACAGGGGCAGGGGATGAGCAGTACTTC. The variable domain in full, with the rest retrieved from reference TRBV7-8 and TRBJ2-7, is GAGVSQSPRYKVAKRGQDVALRCDPISGHVSLFWYQQALGQGPEFLTYFQNEAQLDKSGLPSDRFFAERPEGSVSTLKIQRTQQEDSAVYLCASSLGTGAGDEQYFGPGTRLTVT.

J is TRBJ1-1 and V is TRBV5-1; the D is unclear. The CDR3 loop spans 12 amino acids. CDR1 and CDR2 (germline): SGHRS, YFSETQ. Trimming removed 0 bases at V and 2 bases at J, with 2 bases between. CDR3: CASSLVNTEAFF. CDR3 sequence (DNA): TGCGCCAGCAGCTTGGTCAACACTGAAGCTTTCTTT.

This clonotype occurred many times. The CDR3: CASSGTGTSGSDTQYF. For the CDR3, the DNA is TGTGCCAGCAGCGGAACCGGGACTAGCGGATCAGATACGCAGTATTTT. J is TRBJ2-3 and V is TRBV7-2; 11 bases align to TRBD2. With 5 bases clipped from V and 4 bases from J, the junction kept 8 bases outside the gene matches. The length of the CDR3 is 16 residues. Germline V CDR1 and CDR2: SGHTA, FQGNSA.